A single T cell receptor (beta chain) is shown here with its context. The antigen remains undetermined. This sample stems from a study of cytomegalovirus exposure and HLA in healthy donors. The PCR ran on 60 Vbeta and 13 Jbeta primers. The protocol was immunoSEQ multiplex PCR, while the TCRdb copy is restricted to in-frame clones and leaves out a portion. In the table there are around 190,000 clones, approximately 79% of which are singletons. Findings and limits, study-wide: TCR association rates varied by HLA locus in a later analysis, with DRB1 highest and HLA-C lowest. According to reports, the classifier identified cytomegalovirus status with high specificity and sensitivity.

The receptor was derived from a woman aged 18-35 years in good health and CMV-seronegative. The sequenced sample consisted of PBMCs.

DNA for the CDR3: TGTGCCAGCATTTCAGGTGGGGGGGGAAACGAGCAGTACTTC. Encoded protein: CASISGGGGNEQYF. V and J are TRBV2 and TRBJ2-7; 7 bases align to TRBD2. V dropped 7 bases and J dropped 5; count of bases not matched to a gene: 11. The germline V gene has CDR1 SNHLY and CDR2 FYNNEI. The CDR3 runs 14 residues.